Listed below are T cell receptor beta chains from one sample, sequenced in a study of blood T cell repertoires in COVID-19. Clones were sequenced by immunoSEQ multiplex PCR, and TCRdb holds only the in-frame ones, with some missing. The profile shows 200,000 to 250,000 clones, more than 80% of them singletons. The material sequenced was peripheral blood. These receptors originate from a woman over 75 with acute or convalescent COVID-19. Both conserved end residues are part of each CDR3. The D gene is left open where the match is weak. Not all rows give a size; the values are once, few, many and, for expanded clones, a class.

>.|TRBJ1-1|TRBV7-9|13|.
TGTGCCAGCAGCAGGGACGGGAACACTGAAGCTTTCTTT
CASSRDGNTEAFF
>.|TRBJ2-7|TRBV7-9|13|.
TGTGCCAGCAGCTTGGCGGGGAGTCACGAGCAGTACTTC
CASSLAGSHEQYF
>.|TRBJ2-1|TRBV10-2|14|.
TGCGCCAGCAGTGAGATTCCGCGTACCGAGAGGAAGTTCTTC
CASSEIPRTERKFF
>.|TRBJ2-7|TRBV6-6|15|TRBD2
TGTGCCAGCAGATTCCTAGCGGGGGGGCCCTACGAGCAGTACTTC
CASRFLAGGPYEQYF
>.|TRBJ2-3|TRBV10-2|15|TRBD1
TGCGCCAGCAGTCCTAAACAGGGGGCAGTAGATACGCAGTATTTT
CASSPKQGAVDTQYF
>.|TRBJ1-5|TRBV2|14|.
TGTGCCAGCACACTGGGGGAGGTTCGAGGGCCCCAGCATTTT
CASTLGEVRGPQHF
>.|TRBJ2-3|TRBV6-2/TRBV6-3|16|TRBD1
TGTGCCAGCAGTTACCTGACAGGGGCGCTCACAGATACGCAGTATTTT
CASSYLTGALTDTQYF
>.|TRBJ1-1|TRBV7-2|14|.
TGTGCCAGCAGCCCCCGGGTCAGGGACACTGAAGCTTTCTTT
CASSPRVRDTEAFF
>.|TRBJ1-3|TRBV5-1|16|TRBD1
TGCGCCAGCAGCTACGGACAGGGGAACTCCGGTGAGCCCATATATTTT
CASSYGQGNSGEPIYF
>.|TRBJ2-1|TRBV7-3|14|TRBD1
TGTGCCAGCAGCCCTTATGACAGGGAAGATGAGCAGTTCTTC
CASSPYDREDEQFF
>.|TRBJ1-4|TRBV7-2|16|.
TGTGCCAGCAGCTTAGCTCTTCAGGGCCCCAATGAAAAACTGTTTTTT
CASSLALQGPNEKLFF
>.|TRBJ2-1|TRBV9|14|.
TGTGCCAGCAGCGCCAGACTAGAGGGTGGAGAGCAGTTCTTC
CASSARLEGGEQFF
>.|TRBJ2-1|TRBV19|13|.
TGTGCCAGTAGTATACAGGCGGGACATGAGCAGTTCTTC
CASSIQAGHEQFF
>few|TRBJ2-7|TRBV7-2|15|.
TGTGCCAGCAGCTTAGAGGGACTGAGCTCCTACGAGCAGTACTTC
CASSLEGLSSYEQYF
>.|TRBJ2-7|TRBV11-3|14|TRBD2
TGTGCCAGCAGCTTACCACTAGCGGGGAACGAGCAGTACTTC
CASSLPLAGNEQYF
>.|TRBJ1-2|TRBV19|15|TRBD1
TGTGCCAGTAGTGTCTCCGGGACAGGGGGCTATGGCTACACCTTC
CASSVSGTGGYGYTF
>.|TRBJ1-1|TRBV20-1|11|TRBD1
TGCAGTGCTAGTCGGACAGGAGAAGCTTTCTTT
CSASRTGEAFF
>.|TRBJ2-7|TRBV2|11|.
TGTGCCAGCACTCCCCTCTACGAGCAGTACTTC
CASTPLYEQYF
>once|TRBJ2-1|TRBV15|16|.
TGTGCCACCAGCAGAGAGGCGGCGGCCTCCTACAATGAGCAGTTCTTC
CATSREAAASYNEQFF
>.|TRBJ1-1|TRBV30|13|.
TGTGCCTGGAGGACAGGACTGAACACTGAAGCTTTCTTT
CAWRTGLNTEAFF
>.|TRBJ1-1|TRBV2|12|TRBD1
TGTGCCAGCAGTCCTGGGACAGATGAAGCTTTCTTT
CASSPGTDEAFF
>.|TRBJ2-1|TRBV7-2|16|.
TGTGCCAGCAGTCCTTACAGCGCGGGGCGAAACAATGAGCAGTTCTTC
CASSPYSAGRNNEQFF
>.|TRBJ2-7|TRBV7-2|15|TRBD2
TGTGCCAGCAGCTTAGCACTAGCGGGGGCCTACGAGCAGTACTTC
CASSLALAGAYEQYF
>few|TRBJ2-5|TRBV27|18|TRBD2
TGTGCCAGCAGTTTATCTCCCTTTAGCGGGAGTGGTCAAGAGACCCAGTACTTC
CASSLSPFSGSGQETQYF
>.|TRBJ1-5|TRBV3-1/TRBV3-2|15|.
TGTGCCAGCAGCCAAGCCACAGGGAGCAATCAGCCCCAGCATTTT
CASSQATGSNQPQHF
>.|TRBJ2-7|TRBV5-1|15|.
TGCGCCAGCAGCACGGGACAAATAAGCTCCTACGAGCAGTACTTC
CASSTGQISSYEQYF